These 22 T cell receptor beta chains were all obtained from the same sample, sequenced in a study of CD8 T cells in Susac syndrome. Reverse transcription of roughly 0.5 to 1 ug RNA was performed with random hexamers. TCRdb processed the immunoSEQ multiplex PCR reads anew with MiXCR; each CDR3 protein has one entry. The sample consists of more than 70,000 distinct CDR3 sequences, approximately 94% of them appearing once. The sequenced sample was CD8+ T cells from PBMCs. These TCRs come from a human donor with Susac syndrome.

This chain uses TRBV20-1 with TRBJ2-7; 10 bases match TRBD1. The CDR3 runs 15 residues. Trimming took 2 bases from V and 1 from J; bases not matched to a gene: 5. Germline CDR1 and CDR2: DFQATT and SNEGSKA (reference sequence). The CDR3 DNA sequence: TGCAGTGCTAGACCCCGGGACAGGGGTTCCTACGAGCAGTACTTC. Amino acid sequence: CSARPRDRGSYEQYF.

This chain uses TRBV5-1 with TRBJ1-4, with D unclear. There are 16 residues in the CDR3. Germline V CDR1 and CDR2: SGHRS, YFSETQ. V lost 0 bases and J lost 0, with 9 bases in between. The CDR3 loop reads CASSLGPGTTNEKLFF. CDR3 coding DNA: TGCGCCAGCAGCTTGGGGCCAGGAACAACTAATGAAAAACTGTTTTTT.

This chain links TRBV29-1 with TRBJ2-7; D call uncertain. CDR1 and CDR2 (germline): SQVTM, ANQGSEA. The V and J ends lost 4 bases and 2 bases respectively, with 12 bases between them. This CDR3 spans 13 amino acids. CDR3 residues: CSVVTDAPYEQYF. DNA of the CDR3: TGCAGCGTTGTAACCGATGCCCCCTACGAGCAGTACTTC.

The gene calls are TRBV29-1 and TRBJ1-1; D remains unclear. Between the trimmed V and J ends, which lost 5 bases and 7 bases, there was a span of 14 bases. The CDR3 extends over 12 amino acids. The V gene's germline CDR1 is SQVTM and CDR2 ANQGSEA. The CDR3 sequence: CSVTSWTYEAFF. For the CDR3, the DNA is TGCAGCGTTACCTCCTGGACGTATGAAGCTTTCTTT.

The V and J genes are TRBV2 and TRBJ1-1, with TRBD1 as a possible D gene (6 bases). Trimming shortened V by 5 bases and J by 10 bases, and 8 bases separated the two germline ends. Per germline, CDR1 SNHLY and CDR2 FYNNEI. The CDR3 covers 10 residues. Written as DNA, the CDR3 is TGTGCCAGCAGTAAACAGGGAGCTTTCTTT. Translated, it gives CASSKQGAFF.

In its sample, this clonotype was seen once. This chain connects TRBV15 to TRBJ2-7; 8 nucleotides match TRBD1. This CDR3 comprises 14 residues. Per germline, CDR1 LNHNV and CDR2 YYDKDF (reference sequence). V dropped 0 bases and J dropped 5; count of bases not matched to a gene: 3. CDR3: CATSRDRGLDEQYF. As DNA, the CDR3 is TGTGCCACCAGCAGAGACAGGGGGCTGGACGAGCAGTACTTC.

The chain joins TRBV12-3 or TRBV12-4 to TRBJ2-7, with D perhaps given as TRBD1 or TRBD2 (5 bases each). The CDR3 sequence is 14 residues long. V lost 5 bases and J lost 5, with 16 bases in between. The CDR3 nucleotides are TGTGCCAGCAGTAAACGGGACCGAGCACACGAGCAGTACTTC. It specifies CASSKRDRAHEQYF.

The chain is built from TRBV7-9 and TRBJ2-2; 9 bases align to TRBD1. Germline V gene sequence: CDR1 SEHNR, CDR2 FQNEAQ (reference sequence). Unmatched junction bases numbered 3, after V lost 5 bases and J lost 2 bases. The CDR3 runs to 15 residues. CDR3: CASSGGQGNTGELFF. As DNA, the CDR3 is TGTGCCAGCAGCGGGGGACAGGGCAACACCGGGGAGCTGTTTTTT.

Worth noting for this clonotype: A read error may account for a junction end that differs from germline. The rearrangement uses TRBV27 and TRBJ2-7, with unresolved D. Germline V lookup: CDR1 MNHEY, CDR2 SMNVEV (reference sequence). The CDR3 is 11 amino acids. The CDR3 region has the DNA TGTGCCAGCGGTTTCACGAGGGAGCAGTACTTC. Amino acid sequence: CASGFTREQYF.

This sequence joins TRBV11-2 and TRBJ1-1; 11 nucleotides agree with TRBD1. The V gene end was trimmed by 0 bases and the J gene end by 7 bases; junction bases not matched to a gene: 10. There are 17 residues in the CDR3. Germline CDR1 SGHAT, CDR2 FQNNGV. The CDR3 loop reads CASSLDKGDRGYGEAFF. DNA of the CDR3: TGTGCCAGCAGCTTAGACAAAGGGGACAGGGGGTACGGTGAAGCTTTCTTT.

This chain connects TRBV4-1 to TRBJ2-7, with 12 positions matching TRBD1. The CDR3 totals 16 residues. Germline V gene lookup returns CDR1 MGHRA and CDR2 YSYEKL. With V trimmed by 4 bases and J by 4 bases, 8 bases remained unmatched. CDR3 in amino acids: CASSPNPGQGAYEQYF. Written as DNA, the CDR3 is TGCGCCAGCAGCCCCAACCCGGGACAGGGGGCTTACGAGCAGTACTTC.

The chain recombines TRBV2 with TRBJ1-2; D is undetermined. CDR3 length: 12 residues. V was cut by 10 bases and J by 4 bases, with 13 bases left in between. CDR1 is SNHLY and CDR2 is FYNNEI in the germline V gene. The CDR3 spells CATPTPFYGYTF. The CDR3 DNA is TGTGCCACCCCAACCCCATTCTATGGCTACACCTTC.

The chain employs TRBV27 and TRBJ2-2, with D unclear. Per the germline V gene, CDR1 is MNHEY and CDR2 is SMNVEV (reference sequence). This CDR3 has 15 residues. V was pared by 2 bases and J by 0 bases, with 7 bases between. CDR3 nucleotide sequence: TGTGCCAGCAGTTTACAGGAGACGAACACCGGGGAGCTGTTTTTT. Residues: CASSLQETNTGELFF.

As regards this clonotype: Sequence at one end of the junction differs from germline and may be a read error. The rearrangement uses TRBV12-3 or TRBV12-4 and TRBJ2-6; D possibly uses TRBD1 or TRBD2 (5 bases each). CDR3 size: 12 residues. The CDR3 nucleotides are TGCGGGACGACCTCTGGGGCCAACGTCCTGACTTTC. Its translation is CGTTSGANVLTF.

V and J are TRBV28 and TRBJ2-3; D call uncertain. Between the trimmed V and J ends, which lost 4 bases and 1 base, there was a span of 9 bases. CDR1 is MDHEN, CDR2 SYDVKM, per germline. The CDR3 consists of 14 residues. Written as DNA, the CDR3 is TGTGCCAGCAGTTCGGACCGAGGCACAGATACGCAGTATTTT. Translating it yields CASSSDRGTDTQYF.

The V gene is TRBV3-1, the J gene TRBJ2-7, with D uncertain. CDR1 and CDR2 from the germline V gene are LGHDT and YNNKEL (reference sequence). This CDR3 has 13 residues. V lost 0 bases to trimming and J lost 6 bases, with 9 bases between them. CDR3 sequence (DNA): TGTGCCAGCAGCCAAGATGTTGTCCGCGAGCAGTACTTC. The encoded protein is CASSQDVVREQYF.

The V call is TRBV11-2, the J call TRBJ2-1; D possibly corresponds to TRBD2 (5 bases). The CDR3 loop spans 15 amino acids. Germline V gene lookup returns CDR1 SGHAT and CDR2 FQNNGV. Deletions cut 7 bases from V and 0 bases from J, with 13 bases between. The DNA for the CDR3 is TGTGCCAGCATCGTCCGGGGTAGCTCCTACAATGAGCAGTTCTTC. The encoded protein is CASIVRGSSYNEQFF.

The rearrangement uses TRBV18 and TRBJ1-1, with unresolved D. In germline, CDR1 is KGHSH, CDR2 LQKENI. The CDR3 contains 18 residues. V was trimmed by 0 bases and J by 4 bases, leaving 21 bases between them. CDR3 region: CASSPPFQENLVGTEAFF. CDR3 DNA: TGTGCCAGCTCACCACCTTTCCAGGAAAATCTCGTGGGCACTGAAGCTTTCTTT.

This clonotype was seen just once. CDR3 region: CASSSRPGPEDEQYF. CDR3 in DNA: TGTGCCAGCAGCTCGCGTCCTGGACCCGAGGACGAGCAGTACTTC. The V and J genes are TRBV11-2 and TRBJ2-7; D gene ambiguous. Trimming removed 4 bases at V and 5 bases at J, with 18 bases between. The CDR3 contains 15 residues. The germline V gene has CDR1 SGHAT and CDR2 FQNNGV.

The chain is built from TRBV19 and TRBJ2-6; D is ambiguous. The CDR3 runs to 14 residues. V was trimmed by 4 bases and J by 2 bases, leaving 6 bases between them. Looked up from germline, CDR1 is LNHDA and CDR2 is SQIVND (reference sequence). CDR3 sequence reads: CASSTGAGANVLTF. The CDR3 nucleotides are TGTGCCAGTAGTACTGGGGCTGGGGCCAACGTCCTGACTTTC.

The chain combines TRBV15 with TRBJ1-2; no clear D gene. The V gene's germline CDR1 is LNHNV and CDR2 YYDKDF (reference sequence). The CDR3 consists of 14 residues. The ends were cut back, 5 bases at V and 5 bases at J, with 15 bases in the middle. The chain's CDR3 is CATSSRVGPYGYTF. The CDR3 DNA follows: TGTGCCACCAGCTCGCGGGTAGGGCCTTATGGCTACACCTTC.

This chain joins TRBV19 and TRBJ1-2; possibly TRBD1 for D (5 bases). Germline assignment: CDR1 LNHDA and CDR2 SQIVND (reference sequence). V lost 3 bases and J 0 bases, leaving 11 bases between the germline ends. The CDR3 is 15 amino acids. The CDR3 bases are TGTGCCAGTAGTATTTGGGGCAGTTCTAACTATGGCTACACCTTC. This sequence encodes CASSIWGSSNYGYTF.